The 5 T cell receptor beta chains in this list originate from one sample, sequenced in a study of cytomegalovirus exposure and HLA in healthy donors. The study ran its PCR with 60 Vbeta and 13 Jbeta primers. Produced via immunoSEQ multiplex PCR; TCRdb's table is partial and in-frame only. The sample shows around 150,000 clones, 80% of them seen only once. The source material was PBMCs. The receptor source for this set is a man aged 35-49 years in good health and CMV-seropositive.

Turning to this clone: This sample includes further DNA sequences coding for the same CDR3. The rearrangement joins TRBV6-1 to TRBJ1-2; D perhaps matches TRBD1 (5 bases). The germline V gene encodes CDR1 MNHNS and CDR2 SASEGT. V was trimmed by 2 bases and J by 5 bases, leaving 12 bases between them. The CDR3 has 14 residues. CDR3 nucleotide sequence: TGTGCCAGCAGTGAAACCGCAGGGCCTTATGGCTACACCTTC. Translated, it gives CASSETAGPYGYTF.

This chain uses TRBV5-4 with TRBJ2-7, with 9 bases lining up with TRBD1. The CDR3 is made up of 16 amino acids. Trimming at V came to 3 bases and at J to 5 bases, leaving 12 bases not matched to a gene. Germline V gives CDR1 SGHNT, CDR2 YYREEE (reference sequence). The CDR3 DNA sequence: TGTGCCAGCAGCTCTACGGCCGGGACAGGGACCCACGAGCAGTACTTC. It specifies CASSSTAGTGTHEQYF. The complete variable domain, with remaining parts taken from reference TRBV5-4 and TRBJ2-7, reads ETGVTQSPTHLIKTRGQQVTLRCSSQSGHNTVSWYQQALGQGPQFIFQYYREEENGRGNFPPRFSGLQFPNYSSELNVNALELDDSALYLCASSSTAGTGTHEQYFGPGTRLTVT.

This rearrangement joins TRBV18 to TRBJ2-3; 9 bases are shared with TRBD1. Germline values: CDR1 KGHSH, CDR2 LQKENI. With V trimmed by 6 bases and J by 0 bases, 4 bases remained unmatched. The CDR3 extends over 15 amino acids. DNA for the CDR3: TGTGCCAGCTCCCAGGACAGGGGTAGCACAGATACGCAGTATTTT. It specifies CASSQDRGSTDTQYF.

This chain links TRBV30 with TRBJ1-3; the D gene is possibly TRBD1 (5 bases). V was shortened by 5 bases and J by 3 bases, with 17 bases between the two germline ends. The CDR3 consists of 15 residues. Germline CDR1 GTSNPN, CDR2 SVGIG (reference sequence). The CDR3 nucleotides are TGTGCCTGGTCCTCCGGGGGAACAGTTGGAAACACCATATATTTT. It yields the protein CAWSSGGTVGNTIYF. Using reference TRBV30 and TRBJ1-3 for the parts outside the CDR3, the full variable domain is SQTIHQWPATLVQPVGSPLSLECTVEGTSNPNLYWYRQAAGRGLQLLFYSVGIGQISSEVPQNLSASRPQDRQFILSSKKLLLSDSGFYLCAWSSGGTVGNTIYFGEGSWLTVV.

CDR3 protein: CASWERGLGNQPQHF. Written as DNA, the CDR3 is TGTGCCAGCTGGGAGAGGGGGCTTGGCAATCAGCCCCAGCATTTT. V usage is TRBV28 and J usage is TRBJ1-5, with 7 bases lining up with TRBD1. V dropped 8 bases and J dropped 2; count of bases not matched to a gene: 9. Germline V gene lookup returns CDR1 MDHEN and CDR2 SYDVKM. This CDR3 has 15 amino acids. The full variable domain, with the rest looked up from reference TRBV28 and TRBJ1-5, is DVKVTQSSRYLVKRTGEKVFLECVQDMDHENMFWYRQDPGLGLRLIYFSYDVKMKEKGDIPEGYSVSREKKERFSLILESASTNQTSMYLCASWERGLGNQPQHFGDGTRLSIL.